Reported below is one T cell receptor beta chain. This specimen belongs to a study of blood T cell repertoires in COVID-19. Looking at the study overall: COVID-19 samples from acute and convalescent phases originated in the United States, Italy and Spain. Sources were T cells, B-cell-depleted T cells, or PBMCs; the material itself was cDNA or gDNA.

With V trimmed by 3 bases and J by 0 bases, 6 bases remained unmatched. CDR1 is SGHTA, CDR2 FQGNSA, per germline. The CDR3 extends over 16 amino acids. As handled by the study authors: Amplification of reference gene primers was used by the study to estimate nucleated cell counts. TCRdb keeps only in-frame clones here, not all; method: immunoSEQ multiplex PCR. That table is the source of V, J and clone size, and D and trimming were worked out from the DNA. The repertoire holds fewer than 300,000 clones, with approximately 81% as singletons. Input material: peripheral blood. V gene TRBV7-2 combines with J gene TRBJ1-2; 8 bases match TRBD1. The TCR originated in a woman aged 55 to 70 with active or convalescent COVID-19. The CDR3 protein is CASSFDRGGTNYGYTF. The CDR3 coding sequence is TGTGCCAGCAGCTTCGACAGGGGAGGAACTAACTATGGCTACACCTTC.